Each of the 18 T cell receptor beta chains below was sequenced from the same sample in a study of monozygotic twins with inflammatory bowel disease. TCRdb reprocessed the 5' RACE reads and reports one entry per CDR3 protein, with no DNA. Recorded for this sample: fewer than 550,000 distinct CDR3 sequences. Sequenced: blood. The origin of the receptors is a human donor with ulcerative colitis or Crohn's disease, or a healthy co-twin of an affected twin (not recorded which).

The genes are TRBV30 and TRBJ1-1. Germline lookup yields CDR1 GTSNPN and CDR2 SVGIG (reference sequence). The CDR3 loop spans 15 amino acids. The CDR3 protein is CAWKALGTMNTEAFF.

This rearrangement joins TRBV27 to TRBJ2-1; TCRdb names TRBD1, which stays unverified in the absence of DNA. This CDR3 region has 15 residues. Germline CDR1 is MNHEY and CDR2 is SMNVEV (reference sequence). CDR3 residues: CASSSRGGPYNEQFF.

The chain has TRBV5-1 and TRBJ2-3; the TCRdb D gene call, TRBD1, has no DNA to confirm it. The CDR3 contains 17 residues. Germline V gene lookup returns CDR1 SGHRS and CDR2 YFSETQ. The CDR3 sequence: CASSFNQGAGGTDTQYF.

The chain is built from TRBV12-3 or TRBV12-4 and TRBJ2-7; TCRdb's assignment of TRBD2 cannot be checked, as there is no DNA. This CDR3 spans 14 amino acids. CDR3 sequence: CASSLGQLAYEQYF.

The chain combines TRBV24-1 with TRBJ2-3; the TCRdb D gene call, TRBD1, has no DNA to confirm it. The CDR3 length is 13 residues. Per the germline V gene, CDR1 is KGHDR and CDR2 is SFDVKD. The CDR3 reads CATSREGRDTQYF.

V gene TRBV6-1 combines with J gene TRBJ2-7; TCRdb picks TRBD1, but there is no DNA to check that call. CDR3 length: 13 residues. Germline CDR1 and CDR2: MNHNS and SASEGT. The CDR3 region is CASRKVQGQEQYF.

V and J are TRBV27 and TRBJ2-5. The germline gives CDR1 MNHEY, CDR2 SMNVEV (reference sequence). CDR3 length: 13 residues. The CDR3 spells CASSLSTQGTQYF.

This sequence joins TRBV5-1 and TRBJ1-3. The CDR3 length is 14 residues. Germline CDR1 SGHRS, CDR2 YFSETQ. The CDR3 loop is CASSSTGFGNTIYF.

This sequence joins TRBV11-2 and TRBJ2-4; TCRdb names TRBD1, which stays unverified in the absence of DNA. CDR1 and CDR2 from the germline V gene are SGHAT and FQNNGV. This CDR3 is built from 18 residues. The CDR3: CASSSAPGQPLAKNIQYF.

The chain couples TRBV20-1 to TRBJ2-7; TCRdb gives TRBD2 as the D gene, but with no DNA this cannot be confirmed. The CDR3 is 17 residues long. Germline CDR1 is DFQATT and CDR2 is SNEGSKA (reference sequence). The CDR3 spells CSAREVGTSGTNYEQYF.

The chain employs TRBV7-9 and TRBJ2-5. CDR3 length: 13 residues. Looked up from germline, CDR1 is SEHNR and CDR2 is FQNEAQ (reference sequence). CDR3: CASSFDVGETQYF.

The gene calls are TRBV10-3 and TRBJ1-2. The CDR3 has 14 amino acids. Germline V gene lookup returns CDR1 ENHRY and CDR2 SYGVKD. The CDR3 spells CAISEGSVHYGYTF.

The chain uses TRBV10-3 and TRBJ2-3. CDR1 and CDR2 (germline): ENHRY, SYGVKD. The CDR3 contains 14 residues. This CDR3 reads CAISETRWADTQYF.

V is TRBV27 and J is TRBJ1-2; the TCRdb call, TRBD1, lacks DNA for checking. There are 14 residues in the CDR3. CDR1 is MNHEY and CDR2 is SMNVEV in the germline V gene (reference sequence). The CDR3 sequence is CASGDRRTLYGYTF.

The chain combines TRBV20-1 with TRBJ2-3; TCRdb returns TRBD2, unconfirmable since there is no DNA. This CDR3 contains 17 residues. The germline V gene has CDR1 DFQATT and CDR2 SNEGSKA (reference sequence). The CDR3 sequence is CSAREGEESVRVHTQYF.

The chain employs TRBV12-3 or TRBV12-4 and TRBJ2-2; without DNA, the TCRdb call of TRBD1 cannot be checked. The CDR3 runs to 14 residues. CDR3 sequence: CASSPGFSAGELFF.

The chain has TRBV11-1 and TRBJ1-1. The CDR3 consists of 12 residues. Germline loops: CDR1 SGHAT, CDR2 FQDESV (reference sequence). CDR3 region: CASSFQGTEAFF. The full variable domain, completed using reference TRBV11-1 and TRBJ1-1, is EAEVAQSPRYKITEKSQAVAFWCDPISGHATLYWYRQILGQGPELLVQFQDESVVDDSQLPKDRFSAERLKGVDSTLKIQPAELGDSAMYLCASSFQGTEAFFGQGTRLTVV.

The chain couples TRBV7-2 to TRBJ1-6; the D gene TCRdb calls, TRBD1, cannot be checked with no DNA. The CDR3 runs to 16 residues. Per the germline V gene, CDR1 is SGHTA and CDR2 is FQGNSA. CDR3 sequence: CASSSPQGARNSPLHF.